Listed here are 29 T cell receptor beta chains from one sample, sequenced in a study of blood T cells in healthy people across ages. Alongside a J-beta primer mix, a sample-barcoded 5' primer served in a second PCR lasting roughly 7 to 11 cycles. TCRdb re-called the 5' RACE reads through MiXCR, storing one row per CDR3 protein. The sample has some 1.8 million distinct CDR3 sequences; about 39% are singletons. The source material was blood. The receptor source for this set is a human donor in good health.

In its sample, this clonotype was seen a few times. The CDR3 region is CASGNNYEQYF. CDR3 nucleotides: TGTGCTAGTGGGAACAACTACGAGCAGTACTTC. This chain joins TRBV12-5 and TRBJ2-7; D ambiguous. Germline loops: CDR1 LGHNT, CDR2 FRNRAP. The CDR3 is 11 amino acids. Trimming removed 6 bases from V and 3 bases from J, with 6 bases in between.

This clonotype appeared a single time. The chain employs TRBV7-2 and TRBJ2-3; no clear D. V lost 10 bases and J 3 bases, leaving 11 bases between the germline ends. The CDR3 has 12 amino acids. From germline, CDR1 is SGHTA and CDR2 FQGNSA. DNA for the CDR3: TGTGCCATCAACTTTGGGACAGATACGCAGTATTTT. Encoded protein: CAINFGTDTQYF.

This chain uses TRBV10-3 with TRBJ1-2; D may be TRBD1 (5 bases). Per germline, CDR1 ENHRY and CDR2 SYGVKD. Trimming removed 3 bases from V and 8 bases from J, with 13 bases in between. The CDR3 has 13 amino acids. CDR3 region: CAISDGTGLGYTF. The CDR3 bases are TGTGCCATCAGTGACGGGACCGGGCTGGGCTACACCTTC.

This clonotype was counted between two and nine times. The chain couples TRBV18 to TRBJ1-6; 7 positions match TRBD1. The V gene's germline CDR1 is KGHSH and CDR2 LQKENI. There are 15 residues in the CDR3. J was trimmed by 4 bases and V by 6 bases; bases with no gene match: 6. CDR3 loop: CASSWGQPYNSPLHF. The CDR3 DNA reads as TGTGCCAGCTCTTGGGGACAGCCATATAATTCACCCCTCCACTTT. The full variable domain, with the rest looked up from reference TRBV18 and TRBJ1-6, is NAGVMQNPRHLVRRRGQEARLRCSPMKGHSHVYWYRQLPEEGLKFMVYLQKENIIDESGMPKERFSAEFPKEGPSILRIQQVVRGDSAAYFCASSWGQPYNSPLHFGNGTRLTVT.

This clonotype was recorded a few times. J is TRBJ1-2 and V is TRBV29-1; D not certain. Germline assignment: CDR1 SQVTM and CDR2 ANQGSEA. The CDR3 is made up of 13 amino acids. The ends were cut back, 2 bases at V and 1 base at J, with 8 bases in the middle. The CDR3 coding sequence is TGCAGCGTTGAATATGGGAATAACTATGGCTACACCTTC. Residues: CSVEYGNNYGYTF.

This clonotype was counted only a few times. This chain joins TRBV7-8 and TRBJ1-2; D gene unclear. Trimming cost V 2 bases and J 5 bases, with 12 bases left between them. This CDR3 spans 14 amino acids. Germline loops: CDR1 SGHVS, CDR2 FQNEAQ. CDR3 sequence reads: CASSLRHSQYGYTF. For the CDR3, the DNA is TGTGCCAGCAGCTTACGACATTCTCAGTATGGCTACACCTTC.

The chain couples TRBV7-8 to TRBJ1-1; a possible D gene is TRBD1 (5 bases). V gave up 5 bases and J gave up 3 bases, with 16 bases separating them. CDR1 and CDR2 from the germline V gene are SGHVS and FQNEAQ. This CDR3 has 15 amino acids. CDR3 sequence (DNA): TGTGCCAGCAGCCCAGCCGGGGCCCGGGACACTGAAGCTTTCTTT. This codes for CASSPAGARDTEAFF.

This clonotype was seen a handful of times. Written as DNA, the CDR3 is TGTGCCAGCCGAAAGACAGGGAGGGGAGGCGAGCAGTACTTC. Its translation: CASRKTGRGGEQYF. This chain uses TRBV6-5 with TRBJ2-7; D could derive from TRBD1 or TRBD2 (7 bases each). V lost 8 bases and J lost 6, with 20 bases in between. This CDR3 is built from 14 residues. The germline V gene encodes CDR1 MNHEY and CDR2 SVGAGI.

The rearrangement links TRBV27 to TRBJ2-5; D unresolved. Germline-derived CDR1 and CDR2 are MNHEY and SMNVEV (reference sequence). Between the trimmed V and J ends, which lost 7 bases and 1 base, there was a span of 13 bases. The CDR3 is made up of 14 amino acids. The CDR3 loop reads CASKTAVGQETQYF. The CDR3 nucleotides read TGTGCCAGCAAGACTGCGGTGGGCCAAGAGACCCAGTACTTC.

This sequence joins TRBV5-5 and TRBJ2-2, with D tentatively TRBD1 (6 bases). Germline-derived CDR1 and CDR2 are SGHKS and YYEKEE (reference sequence). The CDR3 loop spans 13 amino acids. V lost 0 bases, J lost 7 bases, and 7 bases lay in between. CDR3 nucleotides: TGTGCCAGCAGCTTGGGGGGGCACGGGGAGCTGTTTTTT. Translating it yields CASSLGGHGELFF.

The gene calls are TRBV12-3 or TRBV12-4 and TRBJ1-1; no definite D call. V lost 3 bases to trimming and J lost 4 bases, with 15 bases between them. The CDR3 contains 15 residues. In DNA form, the CDR3 reads TGTGCCAGCAGTTTTAGGTCGGGGTCCGGCACTGAAGCTTTCTTT. This encodes CASSFRSGSGTEAFF.

The V gene is TRBV7-9, the J gene TRBJ1-2; D may be TRBD1 (5 bases). CDR1 and CDR2 from the germline V gene are SEHNR and FQNEAQ (reference sequence). V was cut by 5 bases and J by 8 bases, with 15 bases left in between. CDR3 size: 13 residues. The CDR3 DNA is TGTGCCAGCAGCCACGACTGGGGGAGCGGCTACACCTTC. Its protein product is CASSHDWGSGYTF.

The gene calls are TRBV7-6 and TRBJ2-1; 12 bases are a match to TRBD2. J lost 8 bases, V lost 2 bases, and 13 bases had no gene match. Germline V lookup: CDR1 SGHVS, CDR2 FNYEAQ. CDR3 size: 18 residues. CDR3 sequence: CASSLSSPSGGAGYEQFF. CDR3 nucleotides: TGTGCCAGCAGCTTAAGCTCACCTAGCGGGGGGGCAGGCTATGAGCAGTTCTTC. Complete variable domain (other parts from reference TRBV7-6 and TRBJ2-1): GAGVSQSPRYKVTKRGQDVALRCDPISGHVSLYWYRQALGQGPEFLTYFNYEAQQDKSGLPNDRFSAERPEGSISTLTIQRTEQRDSAMYRCASSLSSPSGGAGYEQFFGPGTRLTVL.

The table lists this clonotype with a few counts. This chain links TRBV7-9 with TRBJ2-5; D gene ambiguous. This CDR3 has 14 amino acids. Germline CDR1 SEHNR, CDR2 FQNEAQ (reference sequence). The V end was cut by 5 bases, the J end by 1 base, with 11 bases between. CDR3 sequence (DNA): TGTGCCAGCAGCCTCTCACTCAGCCAAGAGACCCAGTACTTC. Translated, it gives CASSLSLSQETQYF.

This clonotype was observed a handful of times. The V gene is TRBV20-1, the J gene TRBJ2-3; D is unresolved. The CDR3 has 12 residues. V was shortened by 3 bases and J by 4 bases, with 8 bases between the two germline ends. Germline CDR1 reads DFQATT; CDR2 reads SNEGSKA (reference sequence). The CDR3 loop is CSARYSPDTQYF. The CDR3, as DNA: TGCAGTGCTAGGTATTCCCCAGATACGCAGTATTTT.

This clonotype has a handful of counts. This chain joins TRBV5-1 and TRBJ2-2; D unclear. V was clipped by 0 bases and J by 5 bases, with 11 bases between them. This CDR3 is 15 amino acids long. Germline V CDR1 and CDR2: SGHRS, YFSETQ. CDR3 region: CASSLAILSTGELFF. In DNA form, the CDR3 reads TGCGCCAGCAGCTTGGCCATACTATCAACCGGGGAGCTGTTTTTT.

This clonotype was counted a few times. The chain joins TRBV7-3 to TRBJ2-7, with 13 bases aligning to TRBD2. The CDR3 has 15 amino acids. V shed 6 bases and J 7 bases; nucleotides not matched to a gene: 9. Looked up from germline, CDR1 is SGHTA and CDR2 is FQGTGA. CDR3 bases: TGTGCCAGCAGTTTAGGGGGGACTAGCGGGGCAGAGCAGTACTTC. Translation gives CASSLGGTSGAEQYF.

The chain employs TRBV7-6 and TRBJ1-6, with TRBD1 matching over 10 bases. Germline assignment: CDR1 SGHVS and CDR2 FNYEAQ. Germline trimming cut 5 bases from V and 7 bases from J; bases unmatched to any gene: 8. There are 16 residues in the CDR3. The CDR3 reads CASSPGQGSSNSPLHF. The CDR3, as DNA: TGTGCCAGCAGCCCGGGACAGGGGAGTTCAAATTCACCCCTCCACTTT.

This clonotype turned up a few times. The CDR3 DNA sequence: TGCAGTGCTAGTTCAGCGGCAGGGGCAGGCGAAAAACTGTTTTTT. It is translated as CSASSAAGAGEKLFF. This chain links TRBV20-1 with TRBJ1-4; tentatively, D is TRBD1 (6 bases). V lost 3 bases and J lost 8, with 19 bases in between. This CDR3 comprises 15 residues. Germline lookup yields CDR1 DFQATT and CDR2 SNEGSKA (reference sequence).

This chain connects TRBV28 to TRBJ1-2, with a tentative D call TRBD1 (5 bases). The germline V gene has CDR1 MDHEN and CDR2 SYDVKM. The V and J ends lost 5 bases and 7 bases respectively, with 17 bases between them. The CDR3 has 14 residues. The CDR3 loop reads CASSLSGGVSGYTF. In nucleotides, the CDR3 is TGTGCCAGCAGTCTCAGTGGGGGAGTCTCTGGCTACACCTTC.

The chain carries TRBV24-1 and TRBJ1-5, with D possibly TRBD1 on 5 matching bases. Deletions cut 2 bases from V and 2 bases from J, with 15 bases between. CDR1 is KGHDR, CDR2 SFDVKD, per germline. The CDR3 runs to 17 residues. The CDR3: CATSDSISGGGNQPQHF. The CDR3 DNA is TGTGCCACCAGTGATTCGATATCTGGGGGTGGCAATCAGCCCCAGCATTTT.

For this clonotype: At one end, the junction sequence differs from germline, possibly due to a read error. The genes are TRBV15 and TRBJ1-5; D is undetermined. Germline-derived CDR1 and CDR2 are LNHNV and YYDKDF (reference sequence). The CDR3 is made up of 13 amino acids. CDR3 sequence: CATSGDSNQPQHF. The CDR3 DNA reads as TGTGCCACCAGCGGAGATAGCAATCAGCCCCAGCATTTT.

The genes are TRBV7-8 and TRBJ1-4; D remains ambiguous. CDR3 length: 14 amino acids. Germline CDR1 is SGHVS and CDR2 is FQNEAQ. Trimming took 5 bases from V and 10 from J, leaving 17 bases between them. DNA of the CDR3: TGTGCCAGCAGCGAAAACAAAGCCGGGCGAAAACTGTTTTTT. As protein: CASSENKAGRKLFF.

The V and J genes are TRBV27 and TRBJ2-5, with D possibly being TRBD2 (6 bases). CDR1 and CDR2 from the germline V gene are MNHEY and SMNVEV (reference sequence). V was pared by 4 bases and J by 5 bases, with 20 bases between. The CDR3 is made up of 16 amino acids. The CDR3 loop reads CASSSNNPGLRETQYF. CDR3 coding DNA: TGTGCCAGCAGTTCCAACAATCCCGGACTAAGGGAGACCCAGTACTTC.

A note on this clonotype: The junction differs from germline at one of its ends, possibly a read error. V usage is TRBV20-1 and J usage is TRBJ2-1, with 9 nucleotides matching TRBD2. Germline V lookup: CDR1 DFQATT, CDR2 SNEGSKA (reference sequence). The length of the CDR3 is 16 residues. The CDR3 nucleotides read TGCAGTGCTAGAGATCCACGGAGCGGGGGGTACAGTGAGCAGTTCTTC. This encodes CSARDPRSGGYSEQFF.

A note on this clonotype: This may be a read error: a much more frequent sequence differs by one nucleotide. The chain employs TRBV9 and TRBJ2-7, with 9 bases that match TRBD2. Germline CDR1 and CDR2: SGDLS and YYNGEE. V was clipped by 5 bases and J by 7 bases; unmatched bases: 10. This CDR3 is built from 14 residues. The CDR3 is CASSERGEYNEQYF. The CDR3 coding sequence is TGTGCCAGCAGTGAGCGGGGGGAATACAATGAGCAGTACTTC.

In its sample, this clonotype was seen a few times. V and J are TRBV9 and TRBJ2-1, with 9 bases matching TRBD2. This CDR3 spans 18 amino acids. Germline CDR1 SGDLS, CDR2 YYNGEE. J gave up 7 bases and V 0 bases, and 14 bases lay outside the gene matches. CDR3 loop: CASSVASGTSLLLNEQFF. The CDR3 DNA sequence: TGTGCCAGCAGCGTAGCGAGCGGGACTAGCCTCCTTCTGAATGAGCAGTTCTTC.

This clonotype turned up a few times. The chain joins TRBV20-1 to TRBJ2-7, with D perhaps assigned TRBD1 or TRBD2 (6 bases each). The V gene's germline CDR1 is DFQATT and CDR2 SNEGSKA (reference sequence). The CDR3 consists of 14 residues. The V and J ends lost 6 bases and 0 bases respectively, with 15 bases between them. The CDR3: CSARNGGYSYEQYF. The CDR3, as DNA: TGCAGTGCCCGTAACGGGGGCTACTCCTACGAGCAGTACTTC.

The sample holds a few counts of this clonotype. The V gene is TRBV29-1, the J gene TRBJ1-1; 9 bases are a match to TRBD1. This CDR3 comprises 13 residues. The germline CDR1 and CDR2 sequences are SQVTM and ANQGSEA. V gave up 4 bases and J gave up 5 bases; unmatched junction bases: 5. DNA of the CDR3: TGCAGCGTTGCCGGACAGGGGTATACTGAAGCTTTCTTT. It specifies CSVAGQGYTEAFF.